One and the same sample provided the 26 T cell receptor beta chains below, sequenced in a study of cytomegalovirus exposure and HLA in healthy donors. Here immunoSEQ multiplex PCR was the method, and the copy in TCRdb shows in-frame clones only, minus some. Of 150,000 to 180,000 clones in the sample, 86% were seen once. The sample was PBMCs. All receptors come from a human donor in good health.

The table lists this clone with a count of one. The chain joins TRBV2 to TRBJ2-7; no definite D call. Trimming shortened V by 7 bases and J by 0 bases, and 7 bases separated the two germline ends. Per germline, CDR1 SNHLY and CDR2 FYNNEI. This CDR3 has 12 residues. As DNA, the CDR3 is TGTGCCAGCAAAAGCGACTCCTACGAGCAGTACTTC. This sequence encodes CASKSDSYEQYF.

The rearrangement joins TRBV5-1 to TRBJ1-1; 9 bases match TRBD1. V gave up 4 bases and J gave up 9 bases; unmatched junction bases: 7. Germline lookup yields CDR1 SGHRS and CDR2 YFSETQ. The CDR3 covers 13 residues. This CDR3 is CASSIPGTGKAFF. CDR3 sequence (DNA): TGCGCCAGCAGCATCCCCGGGACAGGGAAAGCTTTCTTT.

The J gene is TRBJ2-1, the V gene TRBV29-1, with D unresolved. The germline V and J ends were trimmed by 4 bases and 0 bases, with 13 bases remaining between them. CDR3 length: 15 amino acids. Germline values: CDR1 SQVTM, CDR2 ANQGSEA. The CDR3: CSVGGVLSSYNEQFF. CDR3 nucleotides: TGCAGCGTTGGTGGAGTCCTCAGCTCCTACAATGAGCAGTTCTTC.

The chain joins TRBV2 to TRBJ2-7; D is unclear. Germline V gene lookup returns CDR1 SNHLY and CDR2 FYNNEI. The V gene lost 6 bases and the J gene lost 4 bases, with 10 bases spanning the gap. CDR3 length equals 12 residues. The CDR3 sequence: CASRHDNYEQYF. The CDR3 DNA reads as TGTGCCAGCAGGCATGACAATTACGAGCAGTACTTC.

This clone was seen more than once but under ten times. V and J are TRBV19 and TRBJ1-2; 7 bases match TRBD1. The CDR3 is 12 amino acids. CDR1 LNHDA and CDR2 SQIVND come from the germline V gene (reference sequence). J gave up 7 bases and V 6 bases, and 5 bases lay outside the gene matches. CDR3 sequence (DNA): TGTGCCAGTAGGCAGGGGGGAGGTGGCTACACCTTC. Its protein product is CASRQGGGGYTF.

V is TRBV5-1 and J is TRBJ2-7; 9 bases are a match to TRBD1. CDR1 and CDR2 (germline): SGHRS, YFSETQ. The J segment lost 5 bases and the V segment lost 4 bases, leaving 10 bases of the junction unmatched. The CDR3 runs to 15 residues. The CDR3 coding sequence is TGCGCCAGCAGCCCAACCGGGACAGGGACGAACGAGCAGTACTTC. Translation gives CASSPTGTGTNEQYF. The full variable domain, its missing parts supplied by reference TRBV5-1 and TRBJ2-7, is KAGVTQTPRYLIKTRGQQVTLSCSPISGHRSVSWYQQTPGQGLQFLFEYFSETQRNKGNFPGRFSGRQFSNSRSEMNVSTLELGDSALYLCASSPTGTGTNEQYFGPGTRLTVT.

The CDR3 here is CASSIGTGDEQYF. The CDR3 DNA reads as TGTGCCAGCAGCATCGGGACAGGGGACGAGCAGTACTTC. The rearrangement joins TRBV7-3 to TRBJ2-7; 10 nucleotides align to TRBD1. In germline, CDR1 is SGHTA, CDR2 FQGTGA. V lost 5 bases, J lost 5 bases, and 3 bases stayed unmatched. The CDR3 totals 13 residues.

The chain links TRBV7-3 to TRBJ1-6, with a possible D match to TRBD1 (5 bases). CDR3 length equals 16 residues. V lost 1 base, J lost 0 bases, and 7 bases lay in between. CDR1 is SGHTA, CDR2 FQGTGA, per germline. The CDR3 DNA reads TGTGCCAGCAGCTTAAGGGGCAGCTCCTATAATTCACCCCTCCACTTT. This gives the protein CASSLRGSSYNSPLHF.

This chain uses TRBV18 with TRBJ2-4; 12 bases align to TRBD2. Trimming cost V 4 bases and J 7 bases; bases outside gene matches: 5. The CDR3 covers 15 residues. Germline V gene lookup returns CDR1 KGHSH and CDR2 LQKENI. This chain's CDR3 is CASSQGLAGGNIQYF. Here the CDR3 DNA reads TGTGCCAGCTCACAGGGACTAGCGGGCGGGAACATTCAGTACTTC.

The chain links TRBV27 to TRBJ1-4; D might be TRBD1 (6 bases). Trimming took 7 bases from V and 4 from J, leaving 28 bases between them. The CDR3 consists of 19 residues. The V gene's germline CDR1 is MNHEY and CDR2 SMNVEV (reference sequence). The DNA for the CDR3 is TGTGCCAGCAAAAGAGGGGCAAAACAGGGTGAGGAGAGTAATGAAAAACTGTTTTTT. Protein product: CASKRGAKQGEESNEKLFF.

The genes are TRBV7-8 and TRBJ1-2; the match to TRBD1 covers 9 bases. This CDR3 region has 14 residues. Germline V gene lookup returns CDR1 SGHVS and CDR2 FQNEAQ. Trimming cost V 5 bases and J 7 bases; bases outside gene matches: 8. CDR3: CASSRTGALSGYTF. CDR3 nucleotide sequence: TGTGCCAGCAGCCGGACAGGGGCTTTGAGTGGCTACACCTTC.

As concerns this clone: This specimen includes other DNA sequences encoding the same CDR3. The CDR3 coding sequence is TGTGCCTGGAGTGGACAGGGCAATCAGCCCCAGCATTTT. Amino acid sequence: CAWSGQGNQPQHF. The J gene is TRBJ1-5, the V gene TRBV30; TRBD1 might be the D (6 bases). Germline loops: CDR1 GTSNPN, CDR2 SVGIG (reference sequence). Trimming removed 1 base from V and 2 bases from J, with 6 bases in between. This CDR3 is built from 13 residues.

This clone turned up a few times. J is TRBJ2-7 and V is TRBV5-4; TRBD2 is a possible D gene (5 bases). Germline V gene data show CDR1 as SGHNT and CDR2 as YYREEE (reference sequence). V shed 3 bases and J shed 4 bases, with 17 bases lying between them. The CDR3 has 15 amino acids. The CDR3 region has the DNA TGTGCCAGCAGCTCCAGGACTCACGGAAGATACGAGCAGTACTTC. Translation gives CASSSRTHGRYEQYF.

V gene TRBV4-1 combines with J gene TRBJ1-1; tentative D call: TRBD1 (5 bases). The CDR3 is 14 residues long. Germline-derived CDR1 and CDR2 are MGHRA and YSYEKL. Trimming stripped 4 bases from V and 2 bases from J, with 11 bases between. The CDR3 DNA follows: TGCGCCAGCAGCCTTAGGGGCGGCAACACTGAAGCTTTCTTT. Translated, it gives CASSLRGGNTEAFF.

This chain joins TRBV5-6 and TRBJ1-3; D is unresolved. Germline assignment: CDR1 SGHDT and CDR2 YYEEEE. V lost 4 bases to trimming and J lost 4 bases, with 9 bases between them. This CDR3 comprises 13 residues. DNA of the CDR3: TGTGCCAGCAGCATCAACAGAGGAAACACCATATATTTT. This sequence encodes CASSINRGNTIYF. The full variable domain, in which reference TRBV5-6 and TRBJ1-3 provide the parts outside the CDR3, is DAGVTQSPTHLIKTRGQQVTLRCSPKSGHDTVSWYQQALGQGPQFIFQYYEEEERQRGNFPDRFSGHQFPNYSSELNVNALLLGDSALYLCASSINRGNTIYFGEGSWLTVV.

The CDR3 sequence: CASSLRAGADYGYTF. The CDR3 DNA reads TGTGCCAGCAGCCTCCGTGCAGGGGCGGACTATGGCTACACCTTC. This chain links TRBV5-6 with TRBJ1-2; D may be TRBD1 (6 bases). The V gene's germline CDR1 is SGHDT and CDR2 YYEEEE. The CDR3 runs to 15 residues. Trimming took off 4 bases at V and 3 bases at J, with 16 bases between the two ends.

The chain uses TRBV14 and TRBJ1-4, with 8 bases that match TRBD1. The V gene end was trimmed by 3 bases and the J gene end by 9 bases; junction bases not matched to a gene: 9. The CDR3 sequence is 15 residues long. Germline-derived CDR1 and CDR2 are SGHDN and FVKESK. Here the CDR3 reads CASSHHGQGRKKLFF. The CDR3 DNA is TGTGCCAGCAGCCACCACGGACAGGGACGGAAAAAACTGTTTTTT.

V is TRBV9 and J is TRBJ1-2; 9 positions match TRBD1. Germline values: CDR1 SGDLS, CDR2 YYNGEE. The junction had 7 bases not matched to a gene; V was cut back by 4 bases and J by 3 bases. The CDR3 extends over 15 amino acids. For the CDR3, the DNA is TGTGCCAGCAGCATAACAGGGGGCCTGGACTATGGCTACACCTTC. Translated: CASSITGGLDYGYTF.

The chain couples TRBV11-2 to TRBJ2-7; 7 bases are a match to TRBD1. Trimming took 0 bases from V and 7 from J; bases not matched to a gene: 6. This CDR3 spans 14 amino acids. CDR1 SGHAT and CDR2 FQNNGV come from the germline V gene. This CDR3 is CASSLERGGWEQYF. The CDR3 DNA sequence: TGTGCCAGCAGCTTAGAGCGAGGGGGCTGGGAGCAGTACTTC.

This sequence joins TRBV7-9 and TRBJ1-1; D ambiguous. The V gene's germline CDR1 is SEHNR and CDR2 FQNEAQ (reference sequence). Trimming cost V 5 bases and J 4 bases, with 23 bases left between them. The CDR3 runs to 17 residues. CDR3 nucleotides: TGTGCCAGCAGCCCCCCAATTACCATCCAACGGAGCACTGAAGCTTTCTTT. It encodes CASSPPITIQRSTEAFF. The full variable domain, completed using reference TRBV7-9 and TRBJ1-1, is DTGVSQNPRHKITKRGQNVTFRCDPISEHNRLYWYRQTLGQGPEFLTYFQNEAQLEKSRLLSDRFSAERPKGSFSTLEIQRTEQGDSAMYLCASSPPITIQRSTEAFFGQGTRLTVV.

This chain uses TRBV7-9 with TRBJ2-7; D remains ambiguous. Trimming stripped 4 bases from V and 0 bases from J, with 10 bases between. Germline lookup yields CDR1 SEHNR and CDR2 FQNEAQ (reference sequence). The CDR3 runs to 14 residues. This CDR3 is CASSYMSGSYEQYF. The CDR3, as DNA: TGTGCCAGCAGCTATATGTCCGGCTCCTACGAGCAGTACTTC.

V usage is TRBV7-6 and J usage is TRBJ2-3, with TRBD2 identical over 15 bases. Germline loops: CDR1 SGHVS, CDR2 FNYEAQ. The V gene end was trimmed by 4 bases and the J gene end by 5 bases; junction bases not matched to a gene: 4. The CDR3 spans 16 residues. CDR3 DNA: TGTGCCAGCAGCTCCACGGGACTAGCGGGAGGAGATACGCAGTATTTT. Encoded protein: CASSSTGLAGGDTQYF.

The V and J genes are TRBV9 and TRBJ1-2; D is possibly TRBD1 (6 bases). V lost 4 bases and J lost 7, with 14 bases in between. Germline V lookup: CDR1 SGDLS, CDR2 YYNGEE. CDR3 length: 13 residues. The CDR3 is CASSKTGRGGYTF. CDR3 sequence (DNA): TGTGCCAGCAGCAAAACAGGGCGAGGTGGCTACACCTTC.

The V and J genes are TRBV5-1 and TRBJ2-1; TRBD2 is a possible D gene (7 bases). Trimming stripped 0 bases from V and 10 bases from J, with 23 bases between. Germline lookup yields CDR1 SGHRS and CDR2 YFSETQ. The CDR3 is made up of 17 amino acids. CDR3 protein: CASSLAGGRGGFFEQFF. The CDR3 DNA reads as TGCGCCAGCAGCTTGGCCGGCGGCAGGGGAGGGTTTTTCGAGCAGTTCTTC.

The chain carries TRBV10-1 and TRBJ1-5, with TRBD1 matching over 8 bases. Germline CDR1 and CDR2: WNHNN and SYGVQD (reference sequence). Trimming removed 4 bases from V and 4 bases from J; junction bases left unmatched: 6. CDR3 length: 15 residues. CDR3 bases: TGCGCCAGCAGTGGGCCAGGGGGCCGGAATCAGCCCCAGCATTTT. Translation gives CASSGPGGRNQPQHF.

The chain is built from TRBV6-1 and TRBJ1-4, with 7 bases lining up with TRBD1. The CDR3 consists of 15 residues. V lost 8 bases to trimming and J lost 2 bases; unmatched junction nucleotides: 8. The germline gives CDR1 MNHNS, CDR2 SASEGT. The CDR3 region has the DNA TGTGCCAGCGGTGGAAGGGGGCATACTAATGAAAAACTGTTTTTT. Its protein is CASGGRGHTNEKLFF.